This T cell receptor beta chain was captured by sequencing in a study of cytomegalovirus exposure and HLA in healthy donors. Study results and caveats: Donors were assumed by presence/absence analyses to have roughly uniform sequencing depth.

The CDR3 covers 12 residues. Germline V gives CDR1 SQVTM, CDR2 ANQGSEA. V was cut by 6 bases and J by 0 bases, with 9 bases left in between. The PCR used 60 Vbeta and 13 Jbeta primers. Assay used: immunoSEQ multiplex PCR; TCRdb lists only in-frame clones, some missing. The table has around 88,000 clones, under 80% seen once; the top ten hold 1.8%. With regard to this clone: Its target is not known.

Sequencing input: PBMCs. The receptor's source is a male donor in good health and CMV-seronegative. The chain is built from TRBV29-1 and TRBJ2-7; D is unresolved. CDR3 nucleotide sequence: TGCAGCGTGGCGACAAACTCCTACGAGCAGTACTTC. This sequence encodes CSVATNSYEQYF.